The 9 T cell receptor beta chains below all came from one sample that was sequenced in a study of blood T cell repertoires in COVID-19. Repertoires were generated with immunoSEQ multiplex PCR, while TCRdb's copy carries only in-frame clones and drops some. The sample shows around 230,000 clones, around 83% of them seen only once. Sequenced material: peripheral blood. The receptors shown here come from a woman aged 50 to 65 with acute or convalescent COVID-19.

The chain employs TRBV5-1 and TRBJ2-1, with unresolved D. Trimming cost V 0 bases and J 6 bases, with 10 bases left between them. The germline CDR1 and CDR2 sequences are SGHRS and YFSETQ. The CDR3 runs to 14 residues. CDR3: CASSLDGVTNEQFF. For the CDR3, the DNA is TGCGCCAGCAGCTTGGATGGAGTTACCAATGAGCAGTTCTTC.

The sample holds one count of this clone. The V and J genes are TRBV10-3 and TRBJ1-2; tentative D call: TRBD1 (6 bases). Trimming took off 3 bases at V and 5 bases at J, with 16 bases between the two ends. Germline V CDR1 and CDR2: ENHRY, SYGVKD. The CDR3 consists of 15 residues. CDR3 residues: CAISDVRGVGYGYTF. The CDR3 nucleotides read TGTGCCATCAGTGACGTCAGGGGAGTTGGATATGGCTACACCTTC.

The chain combines TRBV9 with TRBJ2-7, with D maybe TRBD1 (5 bases). V was shortened by 4 bases and J by 1 base, with 9 bases between the two germline ends. The CDR3 consists of 13 residues. Germline-derived CDR1 and CDR2 are SGDLS and YYNGEE. CDR3 DNA sequence: TGTGCCAGCAGCCCCGACAGTTCCTACGAGCAGTACTTC. Its protein is CASSPDSSYEQYF.

This chain joins TRBV2 and TRBJ2-7; 12 bases are a match to TRBD2. CDR1 and CDR2 from the germline V gene are SNHLY and FYNNEI. This CDR3 contains 16 residues. Germline trimming cut 7 bases from V and 3 bases from J; bases unmatched to any gene: 10. DNA of the CDR3: TGTGCCAGCATCCCGACTAGCGGGGGAGTACTCTACGAGCAGTACTTC. This gives the protein CASIPTSGGVLYEQYF.

V usage is TRBV5-6 and J usage is TRBJ2-5; the D is unclear. There are 13 residues in the CDR3. Trimming removed 4 bases at V and 3 bases at J, with 10 bases between. Germline CDR1 is SGHDT and CDR2 is YYEEEE. CDR3: CASSLTLKETQYF. The CDR3, as DNA: TGTGCCAGCAGCCTGACTTTGAAAGAGACCCAGTACTTC. Full variable domain (outside the CDR3, taken from reference TRBV5-6 and TRBJ2-5): DAGVTQSPTHLIKTRGQQVTLRCSPKSGHDTVSWYQQALGQGPQFIFQYYEEEERQRGNFPDRFSGHQFPNYSSELNVNALLLGDSALYLCASSLTLKETQYFGPGTRLLVL.

The chain carries TRBV29-1 and TRBJ1-2, with unresolved D. This CDR3 is built from 16 residues. Between the trimmed V and J ends, which lost 0 bases and 3 bases, there was a span of 17 bases. The V gene's germline CDR1 is SQVTM and CDR2 ANQGSEA. CDR3: CSVEDPPTLGDYGYTF. Written as DNA, the CDR3 is TGCAGCGTTGAAGATCCCCCGACCCTCGGAGACTATGGCTACACCTTC.

This clone was seen once. The chain has TRBV20-1 and TRBJ1-1; D possibly corresponds to TRBD1 (5 bases). Looked up from germline, CDR1 is DFQATT and CDR2 is SNEGSKA (reference sequence). This CDR3 is built from 13 residues. V was clipped by 3 bases and J by 4 bases, with 12 bases between them. The CDR3 DNA reads as TGCAGTGCTAGTGGAGGGGAGGGCACTGAAGCTTTCTTT. It is translated as CSASGGEGTEAFF.

This clone was seen at least ten times. Here the CDR3 reads CASSTGFGTDTQYF. The CDR3 bases are TGCGCCAGCTCCACGGGGTTCGGGACAGATACGCAGTATTTT. V usage is TRBV5-1 and J usage is TRBJ2-3; TRBD2 is a possible D gene (5 bases). CDR3 length: 14 residues. Germline-derived CDR1 and CDR2 are SGHRS and YFSETQ. Trimming left V 7 bases short and J 3 bases short, with 15 bases between.

This sequence joins TRBV5-4 and TRBJ2-2; TRBD2 matches at 9 bases. The CDR3 is 17 residues long. Per germline, CDR1 SGHNT and CDR2 YYREEE (reference sequence). V lost 1 base, J lost 6 bases, and 10 bases stayed unmatched. The CDR3 sequence: CASSLRLAGLRAGELFF. In DNA, the CDR3 is TGTGCCAGCAGCTTGAGGCTAGCGGGACTAAGGGCCGGGGAGCTGTTTTTT.